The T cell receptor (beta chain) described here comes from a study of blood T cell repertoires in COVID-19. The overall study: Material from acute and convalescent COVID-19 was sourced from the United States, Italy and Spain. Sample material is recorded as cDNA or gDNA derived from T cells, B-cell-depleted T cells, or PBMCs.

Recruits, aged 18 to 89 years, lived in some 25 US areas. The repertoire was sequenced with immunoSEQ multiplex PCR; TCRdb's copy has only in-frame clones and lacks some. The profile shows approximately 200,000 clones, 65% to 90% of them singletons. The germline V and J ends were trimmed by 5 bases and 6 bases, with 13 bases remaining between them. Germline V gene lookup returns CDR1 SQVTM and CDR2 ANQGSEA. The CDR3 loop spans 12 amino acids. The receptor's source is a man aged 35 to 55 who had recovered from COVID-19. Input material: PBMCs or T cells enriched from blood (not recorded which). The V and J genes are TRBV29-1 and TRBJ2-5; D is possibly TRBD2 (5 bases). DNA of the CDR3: TGCAGCGTTTGGGCTAGCACCCAGACCCAGTACTTC. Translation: CSVWASTQTQYF.